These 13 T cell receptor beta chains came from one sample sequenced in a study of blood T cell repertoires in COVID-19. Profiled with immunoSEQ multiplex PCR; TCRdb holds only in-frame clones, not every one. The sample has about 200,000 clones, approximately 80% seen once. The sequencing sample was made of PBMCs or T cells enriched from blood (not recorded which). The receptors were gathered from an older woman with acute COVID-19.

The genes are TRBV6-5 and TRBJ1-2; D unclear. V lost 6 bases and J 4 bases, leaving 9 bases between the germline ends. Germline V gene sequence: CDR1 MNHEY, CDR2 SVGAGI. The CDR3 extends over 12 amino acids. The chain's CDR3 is CASSRSSYGYTF. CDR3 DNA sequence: TGTGCCAGCAGCCGAAGTAGCTATGGCTACACCTTC.

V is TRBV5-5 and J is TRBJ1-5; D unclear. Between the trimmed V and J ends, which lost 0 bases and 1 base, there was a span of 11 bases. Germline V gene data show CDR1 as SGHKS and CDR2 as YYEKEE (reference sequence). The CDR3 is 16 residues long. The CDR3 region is CASSLVGDQSNQPQHF. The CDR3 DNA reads TGTGCCAGCAGCTTGGTCGGGGATCAGAGCAATCAGCCCCAGCATTTT.

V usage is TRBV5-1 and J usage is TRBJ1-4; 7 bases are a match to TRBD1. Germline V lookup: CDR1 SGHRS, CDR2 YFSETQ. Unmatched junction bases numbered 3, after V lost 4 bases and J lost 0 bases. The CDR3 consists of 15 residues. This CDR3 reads CASSGTGATNEKLFF. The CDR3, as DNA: TGCGCCAGCAGCGGAACAGGGGCAACTAATGAAAAACTGTTTTTT.

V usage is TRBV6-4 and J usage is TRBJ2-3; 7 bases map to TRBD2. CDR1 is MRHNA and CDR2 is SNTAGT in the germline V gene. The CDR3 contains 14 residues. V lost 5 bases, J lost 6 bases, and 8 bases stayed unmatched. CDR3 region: CASSIGGSLDTQYF. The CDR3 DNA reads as TGTGCCAGCAGTATTGGCGGGAGTTTGGATACGCAGTATTTT.

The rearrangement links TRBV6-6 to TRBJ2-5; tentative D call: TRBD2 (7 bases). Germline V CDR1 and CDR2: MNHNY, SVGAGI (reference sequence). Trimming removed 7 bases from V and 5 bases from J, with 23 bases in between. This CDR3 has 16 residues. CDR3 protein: CASIPSGPGGPETQYF. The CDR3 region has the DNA TGTGCCAGCATCCCCTCCGGGCCGGGGGGCCCCGAGACCCAGTACTTC.

The CDR3 bases are TGTGCCAGCAGTAAGAGGCAGCCGAACACTGAAGCTTTCTTT. Its protein is CASSKRQPNTEAFF. The rearrangement links TRBV6-5 to TRBJ1-1; no clear D gene. This CDR3 has 14 residues. V was shortened by 5 bases and J by 1 base, with 11 bases between the two germline ends. Germline lookup yields CDR1 MNHEY and CDR2 SVGAGI.

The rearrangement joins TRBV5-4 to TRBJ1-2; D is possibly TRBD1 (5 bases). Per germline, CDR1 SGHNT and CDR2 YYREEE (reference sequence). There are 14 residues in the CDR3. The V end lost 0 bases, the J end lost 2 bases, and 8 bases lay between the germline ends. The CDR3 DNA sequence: TGTGCCAGCAGCTTGGACAGGTTCAACTATGGCTACACCTTC. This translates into CASSLDRFNYGYTF.

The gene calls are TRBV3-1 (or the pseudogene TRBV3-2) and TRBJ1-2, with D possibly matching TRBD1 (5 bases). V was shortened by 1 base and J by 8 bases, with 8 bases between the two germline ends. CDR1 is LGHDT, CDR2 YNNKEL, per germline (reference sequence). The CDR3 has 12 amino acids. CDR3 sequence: CASSQGTRGYTF. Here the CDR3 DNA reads TGTGCCAGCAGCCAAGGGACACGAGGCTACACCTTC.

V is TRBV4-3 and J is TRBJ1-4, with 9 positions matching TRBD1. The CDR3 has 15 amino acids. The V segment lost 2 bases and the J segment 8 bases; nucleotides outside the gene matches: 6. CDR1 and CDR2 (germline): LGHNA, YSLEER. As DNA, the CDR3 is TGCGCCAGCAGCCAATCCCGGGACAGGGCGGAAAAACTGTTTTTT. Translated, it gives CASSQSRDRAEKLFF.

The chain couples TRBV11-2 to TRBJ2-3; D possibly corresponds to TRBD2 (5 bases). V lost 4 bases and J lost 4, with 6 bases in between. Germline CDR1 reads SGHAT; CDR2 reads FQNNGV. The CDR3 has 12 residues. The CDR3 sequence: CASSSLADTQYF. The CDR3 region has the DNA TGTGCCAGCAGCTCACTAGCAGATACGCAGTATTTT.

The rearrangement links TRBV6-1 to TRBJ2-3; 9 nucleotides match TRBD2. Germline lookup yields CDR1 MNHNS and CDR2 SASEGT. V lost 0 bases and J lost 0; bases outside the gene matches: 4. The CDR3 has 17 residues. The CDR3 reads CASSEAGAGGSTDTQYF. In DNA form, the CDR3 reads TGTGCCAGCAGTGAAGCTGGAGCGGGGGGCAGCACAGATACGCAGTATTTT.

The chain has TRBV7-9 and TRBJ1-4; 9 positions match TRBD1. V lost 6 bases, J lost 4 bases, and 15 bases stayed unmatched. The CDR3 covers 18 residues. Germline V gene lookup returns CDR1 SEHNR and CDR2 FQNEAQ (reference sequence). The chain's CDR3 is CASRPGTGIQSFNEKLFF. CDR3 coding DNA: TGTGCCAGCAGGCCCGGGACAGGGATCCAGTCATTTAATGAAAAACTGTTTTTT.

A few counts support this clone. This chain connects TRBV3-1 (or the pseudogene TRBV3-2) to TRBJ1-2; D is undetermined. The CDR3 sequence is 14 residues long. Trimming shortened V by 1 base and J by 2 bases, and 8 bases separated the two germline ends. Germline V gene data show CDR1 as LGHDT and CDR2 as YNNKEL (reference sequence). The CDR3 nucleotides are TGTGCCAGCAGCCAAGGTCCCGGGAACTATGGCTACACCTTC. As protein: CASSQGPGNYGYTF.